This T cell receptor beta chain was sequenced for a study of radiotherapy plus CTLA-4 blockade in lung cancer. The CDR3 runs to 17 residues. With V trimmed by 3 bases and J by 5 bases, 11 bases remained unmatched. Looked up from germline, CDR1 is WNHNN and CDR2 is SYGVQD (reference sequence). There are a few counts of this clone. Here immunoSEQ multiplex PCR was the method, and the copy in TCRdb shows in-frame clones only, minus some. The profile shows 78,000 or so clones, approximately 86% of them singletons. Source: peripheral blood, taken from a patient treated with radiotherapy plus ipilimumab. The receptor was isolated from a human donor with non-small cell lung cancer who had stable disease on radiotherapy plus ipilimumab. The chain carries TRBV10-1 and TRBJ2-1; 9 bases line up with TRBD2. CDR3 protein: CASSDQRGVAGDNEQFF. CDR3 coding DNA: TGCGCCAGCAGTGATCAAAGGGGTGTAGCGGGGGACAATGAGCAGTTCTTC.